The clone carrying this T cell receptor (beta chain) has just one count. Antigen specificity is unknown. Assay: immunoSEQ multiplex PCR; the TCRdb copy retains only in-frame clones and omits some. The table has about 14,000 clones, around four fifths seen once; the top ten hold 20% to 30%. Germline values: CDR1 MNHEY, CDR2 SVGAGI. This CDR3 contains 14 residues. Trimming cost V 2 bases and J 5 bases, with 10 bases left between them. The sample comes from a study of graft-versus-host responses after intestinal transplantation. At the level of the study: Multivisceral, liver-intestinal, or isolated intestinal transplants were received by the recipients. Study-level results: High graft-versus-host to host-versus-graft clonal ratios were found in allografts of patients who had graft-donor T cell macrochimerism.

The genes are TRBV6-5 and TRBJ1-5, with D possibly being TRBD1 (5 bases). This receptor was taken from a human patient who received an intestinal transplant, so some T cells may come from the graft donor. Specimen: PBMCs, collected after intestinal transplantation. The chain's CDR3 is CASSYTRGHQPQHF. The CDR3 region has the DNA TGTGCCAGCAGTTACACGAGGGGCCATCAGCCCCAGCATTTT.